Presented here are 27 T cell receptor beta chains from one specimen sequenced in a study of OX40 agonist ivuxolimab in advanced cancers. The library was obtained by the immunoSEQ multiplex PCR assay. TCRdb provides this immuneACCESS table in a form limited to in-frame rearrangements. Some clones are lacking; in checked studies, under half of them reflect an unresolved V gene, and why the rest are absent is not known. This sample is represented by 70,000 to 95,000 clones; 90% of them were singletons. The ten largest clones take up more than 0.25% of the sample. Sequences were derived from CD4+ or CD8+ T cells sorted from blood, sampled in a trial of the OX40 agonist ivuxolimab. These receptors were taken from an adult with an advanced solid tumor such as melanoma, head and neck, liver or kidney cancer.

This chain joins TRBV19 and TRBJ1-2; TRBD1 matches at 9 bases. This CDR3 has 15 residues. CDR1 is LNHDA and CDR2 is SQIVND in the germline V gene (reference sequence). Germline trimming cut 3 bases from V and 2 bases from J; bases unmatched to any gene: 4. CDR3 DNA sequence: TGTGCCAGTAGTATTTCGGACAGGGGAAACTATGGCTACACCTTC. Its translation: CASSISDRGNYGYTF.

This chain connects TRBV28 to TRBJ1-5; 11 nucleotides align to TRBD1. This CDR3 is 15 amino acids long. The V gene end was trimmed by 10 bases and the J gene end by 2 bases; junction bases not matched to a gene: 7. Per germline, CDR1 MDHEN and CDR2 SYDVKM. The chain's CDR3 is CATTGTGGRNQPQHF. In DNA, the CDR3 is TGTGCCACCACCGGGACAGGGGGACGCAATCAGCCCCAGCATTTT.

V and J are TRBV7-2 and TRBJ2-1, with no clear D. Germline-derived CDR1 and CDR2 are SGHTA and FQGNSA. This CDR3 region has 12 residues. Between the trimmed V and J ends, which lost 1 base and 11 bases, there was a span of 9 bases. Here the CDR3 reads CASSLDLRKQFF. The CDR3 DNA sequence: TGTGCCAGCAGCTTAGACCTAAGGAAGCAGTTCTTC.

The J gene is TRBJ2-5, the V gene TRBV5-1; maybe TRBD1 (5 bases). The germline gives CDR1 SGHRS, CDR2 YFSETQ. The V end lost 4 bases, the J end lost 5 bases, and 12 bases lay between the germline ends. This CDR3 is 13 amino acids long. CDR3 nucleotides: TGCGCCAGCAGCCCTCAGGGTAGCGAGACCCAGTACTTC. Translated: CASSPQGSETQYF.

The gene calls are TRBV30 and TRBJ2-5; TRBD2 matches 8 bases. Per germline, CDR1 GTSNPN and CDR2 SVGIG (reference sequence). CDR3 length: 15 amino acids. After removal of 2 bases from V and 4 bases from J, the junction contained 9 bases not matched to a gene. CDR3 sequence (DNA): TGTGCCTGGAGTATTACGGGGGGGGGCGTAGAGACCCAGTACTTC. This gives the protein CAWSITGGGVETQYF.

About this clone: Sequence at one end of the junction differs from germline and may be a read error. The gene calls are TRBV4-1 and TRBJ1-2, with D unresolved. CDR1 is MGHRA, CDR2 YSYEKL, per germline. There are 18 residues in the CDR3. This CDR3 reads CASSQTIVKRRTNYGHTF. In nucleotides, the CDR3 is TGCGCCAGCAGCCAAACCATTGTGAAAAGGCGAACTAACTATGGCCACACCTTC.

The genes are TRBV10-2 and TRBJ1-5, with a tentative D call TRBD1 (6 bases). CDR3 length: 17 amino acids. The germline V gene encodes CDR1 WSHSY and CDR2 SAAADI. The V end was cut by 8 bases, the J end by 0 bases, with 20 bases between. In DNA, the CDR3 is TGCGCCAGCTCTCTATCAGGGGTCGGTTATAGCAATCAGCCCCAGCATTTT. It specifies CASSLSGVGYSNQPQHF.

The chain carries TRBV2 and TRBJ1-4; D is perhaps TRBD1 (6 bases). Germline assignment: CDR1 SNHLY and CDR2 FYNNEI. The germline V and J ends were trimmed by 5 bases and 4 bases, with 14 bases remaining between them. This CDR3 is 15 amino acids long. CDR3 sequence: CASSNGQLNNEKLFF. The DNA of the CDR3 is TGTGCCAGCAGTAACGGACAGCTTAATAATGAAAAACTGTTTTTT.

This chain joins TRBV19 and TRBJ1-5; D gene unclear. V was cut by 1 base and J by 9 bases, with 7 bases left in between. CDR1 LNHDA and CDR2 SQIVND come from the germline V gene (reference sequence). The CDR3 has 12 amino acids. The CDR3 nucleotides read TGTGCCAGTAGTATAGGGTACAGGCCCCAGCATTTT. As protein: CASSIGYRPQHF.

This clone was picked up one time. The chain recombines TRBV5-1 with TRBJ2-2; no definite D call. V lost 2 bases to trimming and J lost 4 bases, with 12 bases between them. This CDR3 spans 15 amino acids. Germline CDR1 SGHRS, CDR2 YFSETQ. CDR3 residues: CASSFGPAGTGELFF. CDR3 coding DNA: TGCGCCAGCAGCTTTGGACCCGCCGGCACCGGGGAGCTGTTTTTT.

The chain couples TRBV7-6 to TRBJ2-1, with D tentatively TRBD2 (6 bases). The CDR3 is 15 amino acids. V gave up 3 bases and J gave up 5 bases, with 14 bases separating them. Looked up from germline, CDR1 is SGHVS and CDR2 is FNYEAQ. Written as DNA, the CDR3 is TGTGCCAGCAGCTTGAACCCCGGAGGGCACAATGAGCAGTTCTTC. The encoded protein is CASSLNPGGHNEQFF.

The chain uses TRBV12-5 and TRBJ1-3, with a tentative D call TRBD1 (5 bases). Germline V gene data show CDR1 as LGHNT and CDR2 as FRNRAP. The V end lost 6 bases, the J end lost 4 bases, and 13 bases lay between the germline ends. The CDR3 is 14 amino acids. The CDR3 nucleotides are TGTGCTAGTGGACGAGACAGTGACGGAAACACCATATATTTT. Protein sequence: CASGRDSDGNTIYF.

Written as DNA, the CDR3 is TGTGCCAGCAGCTTATCGGGCTTGTGGAACACCATATATTTT. Encoded protein: CASSLSGLWNTIYF. This chain links TRBV5-8 with TRBJ1-3, with D hard to call. V gave up 2 bases and J gave up 7 bases, with 13 bases separating them. CDR3 length equals 14 residues. From germline, CDR1 is SGHTS and CDR2 YDEGEE.

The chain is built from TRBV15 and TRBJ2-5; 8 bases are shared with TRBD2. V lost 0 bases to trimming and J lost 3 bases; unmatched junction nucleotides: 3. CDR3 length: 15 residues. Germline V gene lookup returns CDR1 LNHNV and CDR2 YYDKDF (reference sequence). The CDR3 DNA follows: TGTGCCACCAGCAGAGATAAGCGGGGGAAAGAGACCCAGTACTTC. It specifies CATSRDKRGKETQYF.

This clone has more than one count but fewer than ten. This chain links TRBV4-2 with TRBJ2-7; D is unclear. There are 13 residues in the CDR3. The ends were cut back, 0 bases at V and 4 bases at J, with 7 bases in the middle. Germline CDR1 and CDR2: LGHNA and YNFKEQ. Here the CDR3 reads CASSQDLEYEQYV. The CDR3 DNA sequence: TGTGCCAGCAGCCAAGATCTGGAGTACGAGCAGTACGTC.

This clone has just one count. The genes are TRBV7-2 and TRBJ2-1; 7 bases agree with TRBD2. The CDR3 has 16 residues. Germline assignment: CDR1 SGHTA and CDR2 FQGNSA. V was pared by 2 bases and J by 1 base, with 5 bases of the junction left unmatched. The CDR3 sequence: CASSLLAVRSYNEQFF. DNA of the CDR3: TGTGCCAGCAGCTTACTAGCGGTCCGGTCCTACAATGAGCAGTTCTTC. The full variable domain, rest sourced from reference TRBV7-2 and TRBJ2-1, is GAGVSQSPSNKVTEKGKDVELRCDPISGHTALYWYRQSLGQGLEFLIYFQGNSAPDKSGLPSDRFSAERTGGSVSTLTIQRTQQEDSAVYLCASSLLAVRSYNEQFFGPGTRLTVL.

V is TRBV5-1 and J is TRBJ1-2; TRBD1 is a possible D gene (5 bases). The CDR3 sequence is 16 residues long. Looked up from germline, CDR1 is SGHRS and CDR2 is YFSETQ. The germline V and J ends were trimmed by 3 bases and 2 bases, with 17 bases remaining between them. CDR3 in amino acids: CASSSTHQGLNYGYTF. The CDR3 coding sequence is TGCGCCAGCAGCTCAACCCACCAGGGTTTAAACTATGGCTACACCTTC.

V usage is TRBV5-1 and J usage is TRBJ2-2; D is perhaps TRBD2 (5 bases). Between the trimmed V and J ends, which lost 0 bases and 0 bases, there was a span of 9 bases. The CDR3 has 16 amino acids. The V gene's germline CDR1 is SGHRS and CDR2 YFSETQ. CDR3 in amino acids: CASSLGGLANTGELFF. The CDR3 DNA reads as TGCGCCAGCAGCTTGGGAGGGCTCGCGAACACCGGGGAGCTGTTTTTT.

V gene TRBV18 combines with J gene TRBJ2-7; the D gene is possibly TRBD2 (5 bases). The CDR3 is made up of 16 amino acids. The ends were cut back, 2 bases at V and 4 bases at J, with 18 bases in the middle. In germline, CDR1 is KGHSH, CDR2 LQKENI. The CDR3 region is CASSPDLAAAKYEQYF. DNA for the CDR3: TGTGCCAGCTCACCAGACCTAGCTGCGGCGAAGTACGAGCAGTACTTC.

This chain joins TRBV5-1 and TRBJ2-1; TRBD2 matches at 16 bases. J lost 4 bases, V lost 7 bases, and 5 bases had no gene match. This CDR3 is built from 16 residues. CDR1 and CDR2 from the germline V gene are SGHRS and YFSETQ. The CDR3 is CASVPGLAGGYNEQFF. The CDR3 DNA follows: TGCGCCAGCGTCCCGGGACTAGCGGGGGGGTACAATGAGCAGTTCTTC.

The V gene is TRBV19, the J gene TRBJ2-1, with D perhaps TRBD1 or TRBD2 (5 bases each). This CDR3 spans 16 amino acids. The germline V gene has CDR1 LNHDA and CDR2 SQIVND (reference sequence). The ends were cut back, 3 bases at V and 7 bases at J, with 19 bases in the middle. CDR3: CASSIPGQSGKNEQFF. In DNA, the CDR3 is TGTGCCAGTAGTATCCCAGGGCAATCGGGAAAGAATGAGCAGTTCTTC. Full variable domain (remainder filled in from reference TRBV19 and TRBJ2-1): DGGITQSPKYLFRKEGQNVTLSCEQNLNHDAMYWYRQDPGQGLRLIYYSQIVNDFQKGDIAEGYSVSREKKESFPLTVTSAQKNPTAFYLCASSIPGQSGKNEQFFGPGTRLTVL.

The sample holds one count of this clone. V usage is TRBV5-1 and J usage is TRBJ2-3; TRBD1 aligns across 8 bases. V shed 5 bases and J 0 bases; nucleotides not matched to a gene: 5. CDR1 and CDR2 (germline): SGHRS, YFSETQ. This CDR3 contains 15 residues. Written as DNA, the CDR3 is TGCGCCAGCAGACTGACAGGGGAGAGCACAGATACGCAGTATTTT. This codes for CASRLTGESTDTQYF.

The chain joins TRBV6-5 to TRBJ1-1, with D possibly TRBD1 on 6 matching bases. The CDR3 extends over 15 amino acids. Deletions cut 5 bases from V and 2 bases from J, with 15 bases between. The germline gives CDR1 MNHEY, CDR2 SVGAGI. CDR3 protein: CASSLGGSHNTEAFF. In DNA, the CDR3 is TGTGCCAGCAGTCTGGGGGGCAGTCATAACACTGAAGCTTTCTTT.

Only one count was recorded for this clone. The CDR3 spells CASSDGQGWKTQYF. DNA for the CDR3: TGTGCCAGCAGCGACGGACAGGGTTGGAAGACCCAGTACTTC. The J gene is TRBJ2-5, the V gene TRBV7-2; TRBD1 matches 8 bases. The germline gives CDR1 SGHTA, CDR2 FQGNSA. Trimming took 5 bases from V and 6 from J; bases not matched to a gene: 8. This CDR3 contains 14 residues.

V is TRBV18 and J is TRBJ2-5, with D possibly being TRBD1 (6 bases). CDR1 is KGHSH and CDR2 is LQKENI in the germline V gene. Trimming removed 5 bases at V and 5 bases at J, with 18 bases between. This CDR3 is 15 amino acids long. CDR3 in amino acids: CASSSRTDLHETQYF. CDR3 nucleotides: TGTGCCAGCTCATCCCGGACAGACCTACACGAGACCCAGTACTTC.

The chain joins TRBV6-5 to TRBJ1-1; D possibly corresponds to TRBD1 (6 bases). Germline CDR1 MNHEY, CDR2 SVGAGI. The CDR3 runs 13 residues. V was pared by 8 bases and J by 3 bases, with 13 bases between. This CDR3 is CASWTVSDTEAFF. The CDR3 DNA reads TGTGCCAGCTGGACAGTGTCGGACACTGAAGCTTTCTTT.

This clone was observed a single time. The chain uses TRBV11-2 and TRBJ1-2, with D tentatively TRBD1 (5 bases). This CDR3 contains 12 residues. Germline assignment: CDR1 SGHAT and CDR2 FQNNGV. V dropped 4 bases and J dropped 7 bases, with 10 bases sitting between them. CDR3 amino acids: CASSSEGAGYTF. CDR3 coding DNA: TGTGCCAGCAGCTCAGAAGGGGCTGGCTACACCTTC.